The sequence of this T cell receptor (beta chain) was determined in a study of technical replicates of blood from a few donors. The data were produced by immunoSEQ multiplex PCR, yet TCRdb's version contains in-frame clones alone and is incomplete. This table holds over 80,000 clones, about 96% found once. Material for sequencing was T cells isolated from PBMCs. The TCR sequence derives from a human donor in good health.

CDR3 in amino acids: CASSTVAVNQPQHF. The DNA of the CDR3 is TGTGCCAGCAGCACAGTGGCGGTCAATCAGCCCCAGCATTTT. This chain connects TRBV21-1 to TRBJ1-5. TRBV21-1 is a pseudogene. The CDR3 is 14 residues long.